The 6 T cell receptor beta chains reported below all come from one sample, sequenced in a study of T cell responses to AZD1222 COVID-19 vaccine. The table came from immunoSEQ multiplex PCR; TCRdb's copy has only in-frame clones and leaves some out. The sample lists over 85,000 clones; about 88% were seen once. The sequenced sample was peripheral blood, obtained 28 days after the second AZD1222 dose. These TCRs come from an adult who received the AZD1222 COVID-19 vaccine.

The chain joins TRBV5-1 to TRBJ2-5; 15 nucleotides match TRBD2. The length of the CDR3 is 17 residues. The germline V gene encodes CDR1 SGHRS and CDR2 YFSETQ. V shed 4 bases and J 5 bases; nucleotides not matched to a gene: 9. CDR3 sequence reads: CASSPRTSGGARETQYF. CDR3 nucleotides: TGCGCCAGCAGCCCGAGGACTAGCGGGGGGGCCAGGGAGACCCAGTACTTC. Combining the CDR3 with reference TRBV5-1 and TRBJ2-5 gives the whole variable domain KAGVTQTPRYLIKTRGQQVTLSCSPISGHRSVSWYQQTPGQGLQFLFEYFSETQRNKGNFPGRFSGRQFSNSRSEMNVSTLELGDSALYLCASSPRTSGGARETQYFGPGTRLLVL.

The CDR3 nucleotides read TGTGCCAGCAGCCCAATTGGGACAGGGAAGTATGGCTACACCTTC. This gives the protein CASSPIGTGKYGYTF. This chain links TRBV7-2 with TRBJ1-2; 9 positions agree with TRBD1. The V and J ends lost 5 bases and 5 bases, in that order; junction bases with no gene match: 9. Germline V gene data show CDR1 as SGHTA and CDR2 as FQGNSA. This CDR3 comprises 15 residues.

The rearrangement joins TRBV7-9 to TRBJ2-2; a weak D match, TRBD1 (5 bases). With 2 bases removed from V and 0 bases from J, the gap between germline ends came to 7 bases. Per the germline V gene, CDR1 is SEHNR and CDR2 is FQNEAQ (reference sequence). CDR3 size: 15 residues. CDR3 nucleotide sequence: TGTGCCAGCAGCTTACAGGACACGAACACCGGGGAGCTGTTTTTT. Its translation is CASSLQDTNTGELFF.

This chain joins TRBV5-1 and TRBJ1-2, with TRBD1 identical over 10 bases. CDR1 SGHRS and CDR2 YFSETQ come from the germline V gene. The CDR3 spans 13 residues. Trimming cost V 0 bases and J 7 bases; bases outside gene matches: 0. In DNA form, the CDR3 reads TGCGCCAGCAGCTTGGGGACAGGGGGTGGCTACACCTTC. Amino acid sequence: CASSLGTGGGYTF.

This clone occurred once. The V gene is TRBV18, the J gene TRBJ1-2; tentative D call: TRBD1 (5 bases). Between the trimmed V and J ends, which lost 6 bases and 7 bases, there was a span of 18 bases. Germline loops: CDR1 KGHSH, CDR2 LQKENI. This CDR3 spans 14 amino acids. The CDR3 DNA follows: TGTGCCAGCTCCGCCGGGACGGGTCCGCGTGGCTACACCTTC. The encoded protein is CASSAGTGPRGYTF.

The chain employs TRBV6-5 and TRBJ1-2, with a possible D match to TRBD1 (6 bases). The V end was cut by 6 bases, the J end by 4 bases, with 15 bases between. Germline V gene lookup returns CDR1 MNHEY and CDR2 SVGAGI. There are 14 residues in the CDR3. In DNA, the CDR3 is TGTGCCAGCAGCTTACAGGGATCCCCCTATGGCTACACCTTC. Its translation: CASSLQGSPYGYTF.